The clone carrying this T cell receptor beta chain was observed many times. The sample belongs to a study of neurological immune-mediated disorders. By 5'RACE with 10-nucleotide random UMIs, the cDNA was made. TCRdb processed the 5' RACE reads anew with MiXCR; each CDR3 protein has one entry. Of 50,000 to 70,000 distinct CDR3 sequences listed, over 8.5% are singletons. The germline gives CDR1 SGHRS, CDR2 YFSETQ. The germline V and J ends were trimmed by 0 bases and 5 bases, with 12 bases remaining between them. The CDR3 extends over 15 amino acids. This sample's time point: longitudinal time-point 1 (baseline). Unsorted libraries used 2 million PBMCs kept at -80 degrees C.

Input material: PBMCs. The clonotype was recovered from a male donor with HTLV-1-associated myelopathy (HAM/TSP). J is TRBJ2-1 and V is TRBV5-1, with D perhaps given as TRBD1 or TRBD2 (6 bases each). CDR3 in amino acids: CASSLVTGDNNEQFF. CDR3 coding DNA: TGCGCCAGCAGCTTGGTTACGGGGGACAACAATGAGCAGTTCTTC. Drawing the rest from reference TRBV5-1 and TRBJ2-1, the complete variable domain is KAGVTQTPRYLIKTRGQQVTLSCSPISGHRSVSWYQQTPGQGLQFLFEYFSETQRNKGNFPGRFSGRQFSNSRSEMNVSTLELGDSALYLCASSLVTGDNNEQFFGPGTRLTVL.